A single sample is the source of the 9 T cell receptor beta chains below, sequenced in a study of CD8 T cells in Susac syndrome. After extraction with the RNeasy kit, about 0.45 to 1 ug of the RNA was reverse transcribed using random hexamers. TCRdb re-called the immunoSEQ multiplex PCR reads through MiXCR, storing one row per CDR3 protein. The repertoire holds 100,000 or so distinct CDR3 sequences, with approximately 90% as singletons. The sample consisted of CD8+ T cells from PBMCs. The receptors originated from a human donor in good health.

The rearrangement joins TRBV18 to TRBJ2-7; 8 nucleotides agree with TRBD2. In germline, CDR1 is KGHSH, CDR2 LQKENI. With V trimmed by 3 bases and J by 7 bases, 8 bases remained unmatched. The CDR3 contains 14 residues. The chain's CDR3 is CASSPTGGRGEQYF. The CDR3 DNA reads as TGTGCCAGCTCACCGACGGGGGGGCGAGGGGAGCAGTACTTC.

This chain links TRBV12-3 or TRBV12-4 with TRBJ2-1, with 8 bases matching TRBD2. The CDR3 loop spans 15 amino acids. With 1 base clipped from V and 7 bases from J, the junction kept 6 bases outside the gene matches. The CDR3 nucleotides read TGTGCCAGCAGTTTAGGCGGTAGCGGGGTGAATGAGCAGTTCTTC. Translating it yields CASSLGGSGVNEQFF.

This chain joins TRBV20-1 and TRBJ2-7; 7 nucleotides match TRBD1. Germline V gives CDR1 DFQATT, CDR2 SNEGSKA (reference sequence). V shed 6 bases and J 3 bases; nucleotides not matched to a gene: 11. This CDR3 spans 14 amino acids. The CDR3 DNA follows: TGCAGTGCCAAAAGACAGGGCCCGATCTACGAGCAGTACTTC. Translated: CSAKRQGPIYEQYF.

The V gene is TRBV12-3 or TRBV12-4, the J gene TRBJ2-1, with D hard to call. CDR3 length equals 13 residues. The V and J ends lost 6 bases and 12 bases respectively, with 18 bases between them. The CDR3 loop is CASRSSRQHGQFF. In DNA, the CDR3 is TGTGCCAGCAGGTCCTCTAGGCAGCACGGGCAGTTCTTC.

The rearrangement links TRBV3-1 to TRBJ1-1, with TRBD1 identical over 9 bases. The germline CDR1 and CDR2 sequences are LGHDT and YNNKEL (reference sequence). The CDR3 has 17 residues. V dropped 0 bases and J dropped 3; count of bases not matched to a gene: 8. The CDR3 DNA reads as TGTGCCAGCAGCCAAGAAGAACAGGGGGCGTGGTACACTGAAGCTTTCTTT. Protein: CASSQEEQGAWYTEAFF.

The gene calls are TRBV3-1 and TRBJ2-1, with 7 bases aligning to TRBD2. This CDR3 contains 16 residues. CDR1 and CDR2 (germline): LGHDT, YNNKEL (reference sequence). V shed 0 bases, J shed 4 bases, and the junction held 6 bases outside the gene matches. The DNA of the CDR3 is TGTGCCAGCAGCCAAGAACAGGCTAGCGGATACAATGAGCAGTTCTTC. This codes for CASSQEQASGYNEQFF.

The V and J genes are TRBV29-1 and TRBJ1-1; no reliable D call. There are 14 residues in the CDR3. The germline gives CDR1 SQVTM, CDR2 ANQGSEA. V was shortened by 4 bases and J by 1 base, with 13 bases between the two germline ends. The CDR3 region has the DNA TGCAGCGTTGTGGGTCCCGGACGGAACACTGAAGCTTTCTTT. This translates into CSVVGPGRNTEAFF.

This chain connects TRBV28 to TRBJ1-2; a weak D match, TRBD1 (6 bases). Germline assignment: CDR1 MDHEN and CDR2 SYDVKM. This CDR3 is built from 14 residues. Trimming removed 2 bases from V and 3 bases from J, with 10 bases in between. The CDR3 region is CASSLSRGDYGYTF. The DNA of the CDR3 is TGTGCCAGCAGTTTAAGTAGGGGGGACTATGGCTACACCTTC.

This chain links TRBV6-6 with TRBJ2-7; the D gene is possibly TRBD2 (5 bases). The CDR3 is 12 amino acids. V shed 7 bases and J shed 1 base, with 8 bases lying between them. From germline, CDR1 is MNHNY and CDR2 SVGAGI (reference sequence). CDR3 amino acids: CASKEGSYEQYF. In nucleotides, the CDR3 is TGTGCCAGCAAAGAGGGATCCTACGAGCAGTACTTC.